In this sample, the clone carrying this T cell receptor (beta chain) turned up many times. The data belong to a study of human T cells and chemical hapten exposure. Study context: Application of 0.01% DPC to the upper back was done by patch test, with a reading at 6 days.

This sample's time point: pre-sensitization, week 0. Treatment of the sample: therapeutic diphenylcyclopropenone sensitization with weekly scalp DPC. People who gave samples had alopecia, were 18 to 70 years old, and were suitable for DPC. Unfractionated whole blood was the source of the extracted total RNA. Original processing methods: There were a median of approximately 96,000 TCRs per sample, with a range from roughly 20,000 to 690,600. TCRdb recomputed calls from the RACE reads with MiXCR, one row per CDR3 protein. TCRdb assigned the V and J calls; the authors' analysis was not used. Among a few hundred thousand distinct CDR3 sequences listed, 5% to 6.5% were seen once. This receptor was obtained from a young woman with alopecia areata. Some clones in this sample may be carry-over from other donors' samples. Sequencing used whole blood, obtained in connection with sensitization to the hapten diphenylcyclopropenone (DPC).

The DNA of the CDR3 is TGTGCCAGCAGCATGGGACTAACCTACACAGATACGCAGTATTTT. This encodes CASSMGLTYTDTQYF. This chain joins TRBV7-3 and TRBJ2-3; 7 bases match TRBD2. Germline-derived CDR1 and CDR2 are SGHTA and FQGTGA. V was pared by 5 bases and J by 2 bases, with 7 bases of the junction left unmatched. CDR3 length equals 15 residues.